These T cell receptor beta chains were read from a single sample in a study of beta chain features in type 1 diabetes. The repertoire was sequenced with immunoSEQ multiplex PCR; TCRdb's copy has only in-frame clones and lacks some. The sample has 350,000 to 400,000 clones; roughly 15% are singletons. Source material: naive CD4+ T cells from blood. The receptors were gathered from a woman between 18 and 29 years old in good health. Each CDR3 is given with its conserved first and last residue. The D gene is left open where the match is weak. Some rows have no size entry. The others give once, few or many, or a class for an expanded clone.

abundance | j_gene | d_gene | v_gene | CDR3nt | CDR3aa
few | TRBJ2-3 | NA | TRBV14 | TGTGCCAGCAGTCTTTTACGGGGAATTGACACAGATACGCAGTATTTT | CASSLLRGIDTDTQYF
NA | TRBJ2-1 | TRBD2 | TRBV5-1 | TGCGCCAGCAGCTTGGAAGCCCTAGCGGGGTCCCATGAGCAGTTCTTC | CASSLEALAGSHEQFF
NA | TRBJ2-3 | TRBD2 | TRBV6-5 | TGTGCCAGCAGTTGGGGACTAGCGGCCCTCGATACGCAGTATTTT | CASSWGLAALDTQYF
NA | TRBJ2-2 | NA | TRBV5-1 | TGCGCCAGCAGCCCCAGGGCCACCGGGGAGCTGTTTTTT | CASSPRATGELFF
few | TRBJ2-5 | TRBD1 | TRBV30 | TGTGCCTGGAGTGTAAAAGGGGGCGAGGAGACCCAGTACTTC | CAWSVKGGEETQYF
few | TRBJ1-1 | NA | TRBV11-2 | TGTGCCAGCAGCTTAGTGACAGCCAGGAACACTGAAGCTTTCTTT | CASSLVTARNTEAFF
few | TRBJ2-3 | NA | TRBV5-1 | TGCGCCAGCAGGTCGTCGGCGGGGAGCACAGATACGCAGTATTTT | CASRSSAGSTDTQYF
NA | TRBJ2-1 | NA | TRBV28 | TGTGCCAGCAGTCTTAACTCAAGGGGTGAGCAGTTCTTC | CASSLNSRGEQFF
NA | TRBJ1-5 | NA | TRBV19 | TGTGCCAGTAGTATAGCCCGGGGAAATCAGCCCCAGCATTTT | CASSIARGNQPQHF
NA | TRBJ2-6 | NA | TRBV18 | TGTGCCAGCTCACCACAAGACCAGGGAAGCTCTGGGGCCAACGTCCTGACTTTC | CASSPQDQGSSGANVLTF
NA | TRBJ2-4 | NA | TRBV14 | TGTGCCAGCAGCCAAGATAGGCCTAGTTGGAGCATTCAGTACTTC | CASSQDRPSWSIQYF
NA | TRBJ2-1 | NA | TRBV11-2 | TGTGCCAGCAGCTTACTCTACAATGAGCAGTTCTTC | CASSLLYNEQFF
NA | TRBJ2-1 | TRBD2 | TRBV30 | TGTGCCTGGAGTCACGCGGGGGGGTACAATGAGCAGTTCTTC | CAWSHAGGYNEQFF
NA | TRBJ2-7 | NA | TRBV28 | TGTGCCAGCAGTTCGCACACCCAGACCTACGAGCAGTACTTC | CASSSHTQTYEQYF
few | TRBJ1-5 | NA | TRBV30 | TGTGCCTGGACAGGTCACAGCAATCAGCCCCAGCATTTT | CAWTGHSNQPQHF
NA | TRBJ1-4 | NA | TRBV30 | TGTGCCTGGCGGGGGGGGCCCAGTGAAAAACTGTTTTTT | CAWRGGPSEKLFF
few | TRBJ1-1 | TRBD1 | TRBV2 | TGTGCCAGCAGTGCCCTTGGACAGGGAGACACTGAAGCTTTCTTT | CASSALGQGDTEAFF
NA | TRBJ2-6 | NA | TRBV5-4 | TGTGCCAGCAGCTTCTACCTTACAGCGGCTGGGGCCAACGTCCTGACTTTC | CASSFYLTAAGANVLTF
few | TRBJ2-7 | NA | TRBV7-8 | TGTGCCAGCATTCCCAACGCGGGGTACGAGCAGTACTTC | CASIPNAGYEQYF
once | TRBJ1-5 | TRBD1 | TRBV28 | TGTGCCAGCAGTATAAGGACAGGGAGCAATCAGCCCCAGCATTTT | CASSIRTGSNQPQHF
few | TRBJ2-1 | NA | TRBV5-6 | TGTGCCAGCAGCTTTGGCCTGAATGAGCAGTTCTTC | CASSFGLNEQFF
NA | TRBJ2-1 | NA | TRBV7-2 | TGTGCCAGCAGCTCCGGACTACCTCAACTGGAGCTCTTC | CASSSGLPQLELF
few | TRBJ2-3 | NA | TRBV11-2 | TGTGCCAGCAGCTTAGTGGGGGGAGTAAGCACAGATACGCAGTATTTT | CASSLVGGVSTDTQYF
NA | TRBJ1-5 | TRBD1 | TRBV30 | TGTGCCTGGAGTGTGACAGGGGTGCAGCCCCAGCATTTT | CAWSVTGVQPQHF
few | TRBJ1-1 | TRBD1 | TRBV28 | TGTGCCAGCAGTTTCCACGGACAGGGGGAAGCTTTCTTT | CASSFHGQGEAFF
few | TRBJ2-1 | TRBD2 | TRBV20-1 | TGCAGTGCTAGGGATAGCGGGAGCCAGTTCTTC | CSARDSGSQFF
NA | TRBJ2-1 | TRBD2 | TRBV7-9 | TGTGCCAGCAGCTTAAGGTTAGCGGGAGGGCCAGATGTTGAGCAGTTCTTC | CASSLRLAGGPDVEQFF
NA | TRBJ1-5 | NA | TRBV7-2 | TGTGCCAGCAGCCCTCCGGGGTGGATGGTTTCCCAGCATTTT | CASSPPGWMVSQHF
few | TRBJ1-2 | TRBD1 | TRBV30 | TGTGCCTGGAGTGCTGGGACAGGGGGGAACTATGGCTACACCTTC | CAWSAGTGGNYGYTF
once | TRBJ1-4 | TRBD1 | TRBV6-6 | TGTGCCAGCACAGGCGCGGACAGGGGTGCTAATGAAAAACTGTTTTTT | CASTGADRGANEKLFF
NA | TRBJ2-3 | NA | TRBV15 | TGTGCCACCAGCAGAGATCAGGAGGGCCCGAGGGAGTATTTT | CATSRDQEGPREYF
few | TRBJ2-3 | NA | TRBV6-5 | TGTGCCAGCAGTTACAGGCGGGGACCCGATACGCAGTATTTT | CASSYRRGPDTQYF
NA | TRBJ2-2 | TRBD2 | TRBV7-3 | TGTGCCAGCAGCTTAAGTAGCGGGAGTTCCTTGGGCACCGGGGAGCTGTTTTTT | CASSLSSGSSLGTGELFF
few | TRBJ1-5 | TRBD1 | TRBV5-6 | TGTGCCAGCAGCTTCCTGACAGGGCAGAATCAGCCCCAGCATTTT | CASSFLTGQNQPQHF
few | TRBJ1-2 | NA | TRBV18 | TGTGCCAGCTCAACGGACAATATCATTTCGGGCTACACCTTC | CASSTDNIISGYTF
few | TRBJ2-1 | TRBD2 | TRBV4-2 | TGTGCCAGCAGCCGGTCCACTAGCGAAGCCTACAATGAGCAGTTCTTC | CASSRSTSEAYNEQFF
NA | TRBJ2-3 | NA | TRBV10-3 | TGTGCCATCAGTGAGCGGGAGAGCACAGATACGCAGTATTTT | CAISERESTDTQYF
NA | TRBJ2-1 | NA | TRBV28 | TGTGCCAGCAGTTTATTGACGGGTATGAGGAATGAGCAGTTCTTC | CASSLLTGMRNEQFF
NA | TRBJ2-3 | TRBD2 | TRBV29-1 | TGCAGCGCTAGCGGGAGGGCAACAGATACGCAGTATTTT | CSASGRATDTQYF
once | TRBJ2-7 | NA | TRBV28 | TGTGCCAGCAGTTTATGGCTAGCTGGATACTACGAGCAGTACTTC | CASSLWLAGYYEQYF
NA | TRBJ2-2 | NA | TRBV27 | TGTGCCAGCAGCCCTAGGGTCAGGGGAAACACCGGGGAGCTGTTTTTT | CASSPRVRGNTGELFF
NA | TRBJ2-3 | NA | TRBV28 | TGTGCCAGCAGACTAGGGCGTAGCTCACACACAGATACGCAGTATTTT | CASRLGRSSHTDTQYF
once | TRBJ2-7 | NA | TRBV27 | TGTGCCAGCAGACGGGGAGAGCAGTACTTC | CASRRGEQYF
NA | TRBJ2-5 | TRBD1 | TRBV28 | TGTGCCAGCAGAGCGGGACAGGGCATAGAGACCCAGTACTTC | CASRAGQGIETQYF
NA | TRBJ2-7 | TRBD1 | TRBV25-1 | TGTGCCAGCAGTGAATTTCGGGACAGTGGGGAGCAGTACTTC | CASSEFRDSGEQYF
NA | TRBJ1-2 | TRBD1 | TRBV30 | TGTGCCTGGAGTCGGACAGGGCAGTCTAACTATGGCTACACCTTC | CAWSRTGQSNYGYTF
NA | TRBJ2-2 | NA | TRBV7-2 | TGTGCCAGCAGCTTAGCGCTAGCCGGGGAGCTGTTTTTT | CASSLALAGELFF
NA | TRBJ2-7 | TRBD2 | TRBV28 | TGTGCCAGCAGTTTAACTAGCGGGAGAGGTAGCGAGCAGTACTTC | CASSLTSGRGSEQYF
few | TRBJ2-1 | NA | TRBV5-4 | TGTGCCAGCAGCTTCGACACCAACGGCGATGAGCAGTTCTTC | CASSFDTNGDEQFF
few | TRBJ2-3 | TRBD2 | TRBV7-2 | TGTGCCAGCAGCCCGCCGGGACTAAGCACAGATACGCAGTATTTT | CASSPPGLSTDTQYF
few | TRBJ1-5 | NA | TRBV4-3 | TGCGCCAGCAGCCAAGATTACCAAAACTATCAGCCCCAGCATTTT | CASSQDYQNYQPQHF
NA | TRBJ2-3 | TRBD2 | TRBV28 | TGTGCCAGCAGCTTCCGACTAGCGAGGGATACGCAGTATTTT | CASSFRLARDTQYF
NA | TRBJ1-2 | NA | TRBV15 | TGTGCCACCAGCAGACTCCTCCAGGGGAACTATGGCTACACCTTC | CATSRLLQGNYGYTF
NA | TRBJ1-1 | NA | TRBV28 | TGTGCCAGCAGTTTAGGTTTAGCCGAAGCTTTCTTT | CASSLGLAEAFF
few | TRBJ2-5 | TRBD2 | TRBV2 | TGTGCCAGCAGTGATGAGGGACGGACTAGCGGGTACCAAGAGACCCAGTACTTC | CASSDEGRTSGYQETQYF